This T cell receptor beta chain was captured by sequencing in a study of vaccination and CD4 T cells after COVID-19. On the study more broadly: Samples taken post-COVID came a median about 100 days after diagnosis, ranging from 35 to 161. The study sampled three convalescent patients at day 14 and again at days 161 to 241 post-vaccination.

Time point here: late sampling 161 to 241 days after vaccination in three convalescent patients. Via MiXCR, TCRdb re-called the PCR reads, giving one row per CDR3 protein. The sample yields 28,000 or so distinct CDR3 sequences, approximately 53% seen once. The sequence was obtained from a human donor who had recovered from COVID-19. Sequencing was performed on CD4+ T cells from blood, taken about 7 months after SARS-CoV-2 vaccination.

The CDR3 coding sequence is TGTGCCAGTAGCCCAGGGTGGAGGAACAATGAGCAGTTCTTC. As protein: CASSPGWRNNEQFF. The chain has TRBV19 and TRBJ2-1; either TRBD1 or TRBD2 may supply D (5 bases each). V was shortened by 6 bases and J by 5 bases, with 14 bases between the two germline ends. Per germline, CDR1 LNHDA and CDR2 SQIVND (reference sequence). The CDR3 contains 14 residues.